This T cell receptor (beta chain) was captured by sequencing in a study of shared clonotypes between healthy human individuals. Findings and limits, study-wide: Expectations were that clonotype sharing among donors would be affected by sequencing depth. The naive CD4 repertoires of a handful of donors were compared, and approximately 5.3% of clonotypes were shared.

This clone was seen only once. The antigen is not known. Germline loops: CDR1 SNHLY, CDR2 FYNNEI. The CDR3 totals 12 residues. V was cut by 6 bases and J by 5 bases, with 10 bases left in between. Every subset had its genomic DNA shared out evenly among several immunoSEQ plates. The data were produced by immunoSEQ multiplex PCR, yet TCRdb's version contains in-frame clones alone and is incomplete. The sample consists of roughly 1.4 million clones, about 98.5% of them appearing once. This receptor was obtained from a young man in good health. The sequenced material came from naive CD4+ T cells sorted from blood. Subset: CD45RA+ positively selected. The V and J genes are TRBV2 and TRBJ2-5, with D tentatively TRBD1 (6 bases). The CDR3 DNA is TGTGCCAGCAGGACAGGTGTGGAGACCCAGTACTTC. This codes for CASRTGVETQYF.